The rows below give T cell receptor beta chains drawn from one sample of a study of T-cell memory formation after mild COVID-19. TCRdb used MiXCR to reprocess the 5' RACE reads, holding one entry per CDR3 protein. The sample holds fewer than 300,000 distinct CDR3 sequences, 15% to 20% seen once. Sequencing was carried out using PBMCs or a T cell subset sorted from them (not recorded which). All receptors derive from a man younger than 30 who had mild COVID-19 (a few samples of this study predate the infection). Cell type and time point are not known. Each CDR3 is given with its conserved first and last residue. Fields, in order: J gene, clone size, D gene, V gene, CDR3 DNA, CDR3 protein. D genes are given only for firm matches. Clone size, where shown, is once, few, many, or a class for clones that have expanded.

j_gene: TRBJ1-5; abundance: NA; d_gene: NA; v_gene: TRBV25-1; CDR3nt: TGTGCCAGCAGTGACTCAGGGGTCCAGCCCCAGCATTTT; CDR3aa: CASSDSGVQPQHF
j_gene: TRBJ2-1; abundance: few; d_gene: TRBD2; v_gene: TRBV10-3; CDR3nt: TGTGCCATCAGCAATAGCGGGGGGGCATACAATGAGCAGTTCTTC; CDR3aa: CAISNSGGAYNEQFF
j_gene: TRBJ2-5; abundance: few; d_gene: NA; v_gene: TRBV11-2; CDR3nt: TGTGCCAGCAACGCCCCGGGGGCAGAGACCCAGTACTTC; CDR3aa: CASNAPGAETQYF
j_gene: TRBJ1-1; abundance: few; d_gene: NA; v_gene: TRBV7-8; CDR3nt: TGTGCCAGCAGACCCGGGCGGAGCGCTGAAGCTTTCTTT; CDR3aa: CASRPGRSAEAFF
j_gene: TRBJ2-2; abundance: NA; d_gene: TRBD1; v_gene: TRBV6-5; CDR3nt: TGTGCCAGCAGTAACGACAGGGGGTCGAACACCGGGGAGCTGTTTTTT; CDR3aa: CASSNDRGSNTGELFF
j_gene: TRBJ2-1; abundance: many; d_gene: TRBD1; v_gene: TRBV4-3; CDR3nt: TGCGCCAGCAGCCGGAGTCTCCGGGACAGCAATGAGCAGTTCTTC; CDR3aa: CASSRSLRDSNEQFF
j_gene: TRBJ2-5; abundance: few; d_gene: NA; v_gene: TRBV7-3; CDR3nt: TGTGCCAGCAGCCCTCGAGGAGGACCACCGGAGACCCAGTACTTC; CDR3aa: CASSPRGGPPETQYF
j_gene: TRBJ1-5; abundance: NA; d_gene: NA; v_gene: TRBV29-1; CDR3nt: TGCAGCGTTGGGGTGGCGGGGGATCAGCCCCAGCATTTT; CDR3aa: CSVGVAGDQPQHF
j_gene: TRBJ1-1; abundance: many; d_gene: NA; v_gene: TRBV7-8; CDR3nt: TGTGCCAGCAGCTTGGACCCCATGGGTACTGAAGCTTTCTTT; CDR3aa: CASSLDPMGTEAFF
j_gene: TRBJ1-1; abundance: few; d_gene: NA; v_gene: TRBV7-8; CDR3nt: TGTGCCAGCAGCAGAACCGAGCTAAACACTGAAGCTTTCTTT; CDR3aa: CASSRTELNTEAFF
j_gene: TRBJ2-2; abundance: NA; d_gene: NA; v_gene: TRBV5-6; CDR3nt: TGTGCCAGCAGCCCCGCCGGGGGCGGCGGCGGGGAGCTGTTTTTT; CDR3aa: CASSPAGGGGGELFF
j_gene: TRBJ1-2; abundance: NA; d_gene: NA; v_gene: TRBV7-2; CDR3nt: TGTGCCAGCAGCCGAGGGGGGGGATTTAGTGGCTACACCTTC; CDR3aa: CASSRGGGFSGYTF
j_gene: TRBJ2-5; abundance: few; d_gene: NA; v_gene: TRBV11-3; CDR3nt: TGTGCCAGCAGCTTAATGGGGGGGCTCGGAGAGACCCAGTACTTC; CDR3aa: CASSLMGGLGETQYF
j_gene: TRBJ2-5; abundance: few; d_gene: NA; v_gene: TRBV2; CDR3nt: TGTGCCAGCAGTTTTCAGGGCGTGGAGACCCAGTACTTC; CDR3aa: CASSFQGVETQYF
j_gene: TRBJ1-2; abundance: NA; d_gene: NA; v_gene: TRBV12-3/TRBV12-4; CDR3nt: TGTGCCAGCAGTGTCCAGGGTCCCGGCTACACCTTC; CDR3aa: CASSVQGPGYTF
j_gene: TRBJ1-2; abundance: few; d_gene: TRBD1; v_gene: TRBV4-1; CDR3nt: TGCGCCAGCAGCCAAGATCCCGGGACAGGGGGGAACTATGGCTACACCTTC; CDR3aa: CASSQDPGTGGNYGYTF
j_gene: TRBJ2-3; abundance: few; d_gene: NA; v_gene: TRBV5-1; CDR3nt: TGCGCCAGCAGCTCGGCGAACACAGGCGCAGATACGCAGTATTTT; CDR3aa: CASSSANTGADTQYF
j_gene: TRBJ1-2; abundance: NA; d_gene: NA; v_gene: TRBV7-6; CDR3nt: TGTGCCAGCAGCTTTGCAGGGTCAGGTGGCTACACCTTC; CDR3aa: CASSFAGSGGYTF
j_gene: TRBJ2-7; abundance: NA; d_gene: TRBD2; v_gene: TRBV4-1; CDR3nt: TGCGCCAGCAGCCTCACCGCGCTAGCGGGGTCCTACGAGCAGTACTTC; CDR3aa: CASSLTALAGSYEQYF
j_gene: TRBJ2-6; abundance: NA; d_gene: NA; v_gene: TRBV3-1; CDR3nt: TGTGCCAGCAGCCCCAGACAGGTTGTAGGCTCTGGGGCCAACGTCCTGACTTTC; CDR3aa: CASSPRQVVGSGANVLTF
j_gene: TRBJ2-3; abundance: once; d_gene: NA; v_gene: TRBV5-1; CDR3nt: TGCGCCAGCAGCCCGGACCCGGAGGGTCCAGATACGCAGTATTTT; CDR3aa: CASSPDPEGPDTQYF
j_gene: TRBJ2-1; abundance: many; d_gene: NA; v_gene: TRBV10-1; CDR3nt: TGCGCCAGCAGACAAACCCAGGGAAGCGATGAGCAGTTCTTC; CDR3aa: CASRQTQGSDEQFF
j_gene: TRBJ2-1; abundance: NA; d_gene: NA; v_gene: TRBV5-1; CDR3nt: TGCGCCAGCAGCTTAGACGTTGAGCAGTTCTTC; CDR3aa: CASSLDVEQFF
j_gene: TRBJ2-3; abundance: NA; d_gene: TRBD2; v_gene: TRBV6-2/TRBV6-3; CDR3nt: TGTGCCAGCAGTTACGGACTAGCGGCCCGCACAGATACGCAGTATTTT; CDR3aa: CASSYGLAARTDTQYF
j_gene: TRBJ2-7; abundance: NA; d_gene: NA; v_gene: TRBV12-3/TRBV12-4; CDR3nt: TGTGCCAGCAGCTCCGCAGCCAGCACAGAGCAGTACTTC; CDR3aa: CASSSAASTEQYF
j_gene: TRBJ1-2; abundance: NA; d_gene: NA; v_gene: TRBV12-3/TRBV12-4; CDR3nt: TGTGCCAGCAGTTTAGCCAGGGATTATGGCTACACCTTC; CDR3aa: CASSLARDYGYTF
j_gene: TRBJ2-7; abundance: NA; d_gene: NA; v_gene: TRBV4-2; CDR3nt: TGTGCCAGCAGCCTCCAAACCCAAGGCACCTACGAGCAGTACTTC; CDR3aa: CASSLQTQGTYEQYF
j_gene: TRBJ2-2; abundance: few; d_gene: NA; v_gene: TRBV12-3/TRBV12-4; CDR3nt: TGTGCCAGCAGTTTAGAAGGGGTCAGGGAGCTGTTTTTT; CDR3aa: CASSLEGVRELFF
j_gene: TRBJ2-2; abundance: few; d_gene: TRBD2; v_gene: TRBV7-9; CDR3nt: TGTGCCAGCAGCTTCCGTGTCGGGGGGTCCGGGGAGCTGTTTTTT; CDR3aa: CASSFRVGGSGELFF
j_gene: TRBJ1-1; abundance: many; d_gene: TRBD1; v_gene: TRBV7-2; CDR3nt: TGTGCCAGCAGGGGAGACAGGGGCAATTTACTGAACACTGAAGCTTTCTTT; CDR3aa: CASRGDRGNLLNTEAFF
j_gene: TRBJ2-1; abundance: NA; d_gene: TRBD2; v_gene: TRBV7-2; CDR3nt: TGTGCCAGCAGCTTAGGGGGACTAGCGGGGAGCAATGAGCAGTTCTTC; CDR3aa: CASSLGGLAGSNEQFF
j_gene: TRBJ2-2; abundance: NA; d_gene: NA; v_gene: TRBV4-3; CDR3nt: TGCGCCAGCAGCCGGGTAGGGTCACCCGGGGAGCTGTTTTTT; CDR3aa: CASSRVGSPGELFF
j_gene: TRBJ1-5; abundance: many; d_gene: NA; v_gene: TRBV7-2; CDR3nt: TGTGCCAGCAGCTTAAAGTATTATAGCAATCAGCCCCAGCATTTT; CDR3aa: CASSLKYYSNQPQHF
j_gene: TRBJ2-3; abundance: many; d_gene: TRBD2; v_gene: TRBV12-3/TRBV12-4; CDR3nt: TGTGCCAGCTCCCTGGGAGGGACCCTCACAGATACGCAGTATTTT; CDR3aa: CASSLGGTLTDTQYF
j_gene: TRBJ1-1; abundance: few; d_gene: NA; v_gene: TRBV6-2/TRBV6-3; CDR3nt: TGTGCCAGCAGTGGACCTCGGGCGGGGACTGAAGCTTTCTTT; CDR3aa: CASSGPRAGTEAFF
j_gene: TRBJ1-6; abundance: NA; d_gene: TRBD1; v_gene: TRBV7-2; CDR3nt: TGTGCCAGCAGCCGCACAGGGGGAGTTTATAATTCACCCCTCCACTTT; CDR3aa: CASSRTGGVYNSPLHF
j_gene: TRBJ2-3; abundance: NA; d_gene: NA; v_gene: TRBV28; CDR3nt: TGTGCCAGCAGAGTAACAGGCGCAGATACGCAGTATTTT; CDR3aa: CASRVTGADTQYF
j_gene: TRBJ2-2; abundance: NA; d_gene: TRBD2; v_gene: TRBV12-3/TRBV12-4; CDR3nt: TGTGCCAGCAGCCTCGGGACTATCACCGGGGAGCTGTTTTTT; CDR3aa: CASSLGTITGELFF
j_gene: TRBJ2-3; abundance: NA; d_gene: NA; v_gene: TRBV12-3/TRBV12-4; CDR3nt: TGTGCCAGCAGGCCGGGACTCTACACAGATACGCAGTATTTT; CDR3aa: CASRPGLYTDTQYF
j_gene: TRBJ2-1; abundance: few; d_gene: NA; v_gene: TRBV10-3; CDR3nt: TGTGCCATCAGTGTAGTCGAGGGCGGCGGTACCTGGGGCAATGAGCAGTTCTTC; CDR3aa: CAISVVEGGGTWGNEQFF
j_gene: TRBJ1-2; abundance: NA; d_gene: NA; v_gene: TRBV7-2; CDR3nt: TGTGCCAGCAGCCAGGCGGTGCAGGCCTATGGCTACACCTTC; CDR3aa: CASSQAVQAYGYTF
j_gene: TRBJ1-2; abundance: NA; d_gene: NA; v_gene: TRBV15; CDR3nt: TGTGCCACCAGCAGAGGGGGTGGCTACACCTTC; CDR3aa: CATSRGGGYTF
j_gene: TRBJ1-1; abundance: few; d_gene: NA; v_gene: TRBV4-2; CDR3nt: TGTGCCAGCAGCCAAGATGGGTGGAGAACTGAAGCTTTCTTT; CDR3aa: CASSQDGWRTEAFF
j_gene: TRBJ2-1; abundance: many; d_gene: TRBD2; v_gene: TRBV29-1; CDR3nt: TGCAGCGTTGTAAATCGGGCGGGGGTCTTAAATGAGCAGTTCTTC; CDR3aa: CSVVNRAGVLNEQFF
j_gene: TRBJ2-2; abundance: NA; d_gene: NA; v_gene: TRBV29-1; CDR3nt: TGCAGCGTTGCACAGAACACGAACACCGGGGAGCTGTTTTTT; CDR3aa: CSVAQNTNTGELFF
j_gene: TRBJ1-2; abundance: few; d_gene: NA; v_gene: TRBV4-1; CDR3nt: TGCGCCAGCAGCCAAGATAAAGGGCGTAACTATGGCTACACCTTC; CDR3aa: CASSQDKGRNYGYTF
j_gene: TRBJ2-3; abundance: few; d_gene: NA; v_gene: TRBV20-1; CDR3nt: TGCAGTGCTAGAGATCTTAGCGAGAGCACAGATACGCAGTATTTT; CDR3aa: CSARDLSESTDTQYF
j_gene: TRBJ1-1; abundance: few; d_gene: TRBD1; v_gene: TRBV29-1; CDR3nt: TGCAGCGTTAACAGGGGTGTCAACACTGAAGCTTTCTTT; CDR3aa: CSVNRGVNTEAFF
j_gene: TRBJ1-4; abundance: NA; d_gene: TRBD1; v_gene: TRBV7-6; CDR3nt: TGTGCCAGCAGCCCCTGGACAGGTAGAAGGGAAAAACTGTTTTTT; CDR3aa: CASSPWTGRREKLFF
j_gene: TRBJ2-1; abundance: few; d_gene: TRBD1; v_gene: TRBV5-1; CDR3nt: TGCGCCAGCAGCTTGGGTAGGGACAGTGAGCAGTTCTTC; CDR3aa: CASSLGRDSEQFF
j_gene: TRBJ2-6; abundance: NA; d_gene: TRBD1; v_gene: TRBV6-5; CDR3nt: TGTGCCAGCAGAATACAGGGGGCTGCTGGGGCCAACGTCCTGACTTTC; CDR3aa: CASRIQGAAGANVLTF
j_gene: TRBJ1-5; abundance: NA; d_gene: NA; v_gene: TRBV6-2/TRBV6-3; CDR3nt: TGTGCCAGCAGTGGTTCAATAGGCAATCAGCCCCAGCATTTT; CDR3aa: CASSGSIGNQPQHF
j_gene: TRBJ1-1; abundance: many; d_gene: NA; v_gene: TRBV7-9; CDR3nt: TGTGCCAGCAGCCTGGGGGGGGATACTGAAGCTTTCTTT; CDR3aa: CASSLGGDTEAFF
j_gene: TRBJ1-5; abundance: few; d_gene: NA; v_gene: TRBV10-3; CDR3nt: TGTGCCATCAGTGAGACAAGGGGAAGCAATCAGCCCCAGCATTTT; CDR3aa: CAISETRGSNQPQHF
j_gene: TRBJ1-4; abundance: many; d_gene: NA; v_gene: TRBV7-9; CDR3nt: TGTGCCAGCAGCTTAGCAGCAACTAATGAAAAACTGTTTTTT; CDR3aa: CASSLAATNEKLFF
j_gene: TRBJ2-4; abundance: few; d_gene: NA; v_gene: TRBV9; CDR3nt: TGTGCCAGCAGCGTAGGAGGAGCTCACAACGTCATTCAGTACTTC; CDR3aa: CASSVGGAHNVIQYF
j_gene: TRBJ2-5; abundance: few; d_gene: NA; v_gene: TRBV12-3/TRBV12-4; CDR3nt: TGTGCCAGCATGAGGTCTGGGCGGGAGACCCAGTACTTC; CDR3aa: CASMRSGRETQYF
j_gene: TRBJ2-1; abundance: NA; d_gene: NA; v_gene: TRBV29-1; CDR3nt: TGCAGCGTTGTCGAGATCGGCTCCTACAATGAGCAGTTCTTC; CDR3aa: CSVVEIGSYNEQFF